The present TCR beta chain was sequenced within a study of CD8 T cells in ankylosing spondylitis. Whole-study findings and limits: Eight highly homologous variants formed a TCR beta motif that appeared characteristic of ankylosing spondylitis blood.

Germline CDR1 DFQATT, CDR2 SNEGSKA (reference sequence). This CDR3 comprises 14 residues. This clonotype was recorded many times. Its antigen is currently unknown. TCRdb redid the calling of the 5' RACE reads with MiXCR, one entry per CDR3 protein. The sample carries around 770,000 distinct CDR3 sequences, roughly 10% recorded once. The rearrangement links TRBV20-1 to TRBJ1-5; D uncertain. The specimen sequenced was blood, either unsorted or a sorted T cell fraction (not recorded which). This TCR was recovered from a male donor with ankylosing spondylitis. CDR3 in DNA: TGCAGCGCGGAGGAACCGCGGGGCAATCAGCCCCAGCATTTT. This translates into CSAEEPRGNQPQHF.